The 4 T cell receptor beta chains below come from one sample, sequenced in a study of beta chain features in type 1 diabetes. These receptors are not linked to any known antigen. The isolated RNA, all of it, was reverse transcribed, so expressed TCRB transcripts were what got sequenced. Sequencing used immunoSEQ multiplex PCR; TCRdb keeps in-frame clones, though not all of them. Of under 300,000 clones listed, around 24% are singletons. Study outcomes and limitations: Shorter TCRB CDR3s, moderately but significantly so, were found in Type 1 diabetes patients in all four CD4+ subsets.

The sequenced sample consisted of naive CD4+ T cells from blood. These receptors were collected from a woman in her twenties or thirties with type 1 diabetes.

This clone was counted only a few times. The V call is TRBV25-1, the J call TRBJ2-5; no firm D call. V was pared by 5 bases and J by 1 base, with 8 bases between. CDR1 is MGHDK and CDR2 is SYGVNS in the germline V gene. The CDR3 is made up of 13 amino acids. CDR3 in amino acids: CASSRRSQETQYF. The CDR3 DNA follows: TGTGCCAGCAGTCGGCGGTCCCAAGAGACCCAGTACTTC.

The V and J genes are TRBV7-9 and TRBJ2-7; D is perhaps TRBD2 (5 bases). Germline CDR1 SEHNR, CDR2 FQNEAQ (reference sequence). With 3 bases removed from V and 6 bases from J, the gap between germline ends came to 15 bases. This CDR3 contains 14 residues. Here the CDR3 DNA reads TGTGCCAGCAGCTTGAGGGAAGGGATCTCCGAGCAGTACTTC. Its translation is CASSLREGISEQYF.

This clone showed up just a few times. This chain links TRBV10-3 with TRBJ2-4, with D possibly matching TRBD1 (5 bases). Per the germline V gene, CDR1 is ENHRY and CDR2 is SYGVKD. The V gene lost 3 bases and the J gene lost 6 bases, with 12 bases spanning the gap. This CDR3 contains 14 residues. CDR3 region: CAISDLGVGNIQYF. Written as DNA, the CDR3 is TGTGCCATCAGTGACTTAGGGGTGGGAAACATTCAGTACTTC.

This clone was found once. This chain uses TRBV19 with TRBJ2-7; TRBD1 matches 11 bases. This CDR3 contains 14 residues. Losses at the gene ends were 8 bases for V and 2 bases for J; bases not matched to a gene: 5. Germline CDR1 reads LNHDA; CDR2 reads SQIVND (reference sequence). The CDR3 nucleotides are TGTGCCAGTTCATTGGGACAGGGGGCCTACGAGCAGTACTTC. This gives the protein CASSLGQGAYEQYF.